These 3 T cell receptor beta chains came from one sample sequenced in a study of cytomegalovirus exposure and HLA in healthy donors. The PCR employed 60 Vbeta primers together with 13 Jbeta primers. Method: immunoSEQ multiplex PCR; TCRdb's copy keeps in-frame clones and lacks some. Recorded for this sample: about 41,000 clones. The sequencing input was PBMCs. These receptors originate from a man younger than 45 in good health and CMV-seronegative.

J is TRBJ1-1 and V is TRBV10-3, with TRBD1 identical over 7 bases. Germline-derived CDR1 and CDR2 are ENHRY and SYGVKD. Trimming cost V 10 bases and J 7 bases; bases outside gene matches: 12. The CDR3 consists of 13 residues. This CDR3 is CATRGTGVGEAFF. The CDR3 nucleotides read TGTGCCACCAGAGGAACAGGGGTTGGTGAAGCTTTCTTT.

The chain has TRBV4-2 and TRBJ1-2; 8 bases align to TRBD1. Trimming at V came to 4 bases and at J to 7 bases, leaving 17 bases not matched to a gene. In germline, CDR1 is LGHNA, CDR2 YNFKEQ. This CDR3 has 17 amino acids. The CDR3 loop is CASSPPDQATGDRGYTF. The CDR3 DNA sequence: TGTGCCAGCAGCCCCCCCGATCAGGCGACAGGGGATCGTGGCTACACCTTC.

The chain links TRBV4-1 to TRBJ1-2, with D uncertain. Germline V lookup: CDR1 MGHRA, CDR2 YSYEKL. The CDR3 extends over 16 amino acids. The germline V and J ends were trimmed by 0 bases and 4 bases, with 15 bases remaining between them. As DNA, the CDR3 is TGCGCCAGCAGCCAAGATCTTGCCGGGGAGGGCTATGGCTACACCTTC. This translates into CASSQDLAGEGYGYTF.